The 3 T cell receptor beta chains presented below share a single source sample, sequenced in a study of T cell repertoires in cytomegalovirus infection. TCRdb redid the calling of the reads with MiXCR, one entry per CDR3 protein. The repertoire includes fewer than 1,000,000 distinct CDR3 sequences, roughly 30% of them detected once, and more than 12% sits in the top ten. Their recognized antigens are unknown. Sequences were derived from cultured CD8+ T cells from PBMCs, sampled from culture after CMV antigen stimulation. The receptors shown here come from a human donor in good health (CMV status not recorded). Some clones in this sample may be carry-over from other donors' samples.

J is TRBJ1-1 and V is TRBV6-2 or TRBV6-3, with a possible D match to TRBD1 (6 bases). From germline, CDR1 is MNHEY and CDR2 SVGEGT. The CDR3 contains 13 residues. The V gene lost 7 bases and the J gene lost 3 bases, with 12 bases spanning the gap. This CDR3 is CASTDRSDTEAFF. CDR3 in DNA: TGTGCCAGCACCGACAGGTCAGACACTGAAGCTTTCTTT.

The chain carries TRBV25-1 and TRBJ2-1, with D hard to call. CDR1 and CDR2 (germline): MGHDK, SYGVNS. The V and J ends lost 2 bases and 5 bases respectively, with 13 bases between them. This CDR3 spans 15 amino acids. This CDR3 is CASSEVAGFDNEQFF. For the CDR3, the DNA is TGTGCCAGCAGTGAAGTTGCTGGGTTCGACAATGAGCAGTTCTTC. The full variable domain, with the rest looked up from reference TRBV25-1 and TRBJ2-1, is EADIYQTPRYLVIGTGKKITLECSQTMGHDKMYWYQQDPGMELHLIHYSYGVNSTEKGDLSSESTVSRIRTEHFPLTLESARPSHTSQYLCASSEVAGFDNEQFFGPGTRLTVL.

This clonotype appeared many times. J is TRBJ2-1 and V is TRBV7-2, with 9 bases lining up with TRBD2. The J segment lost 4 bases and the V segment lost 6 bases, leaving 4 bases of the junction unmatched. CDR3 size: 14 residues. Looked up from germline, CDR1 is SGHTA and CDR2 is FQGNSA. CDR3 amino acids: CASRSSGGYNEQFF. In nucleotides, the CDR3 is TGTGCCAGCAGGAGCAGCGGGGGGTACAATGAGCAGTTCTTC.